The sequence of this T cell receptor (beta chain) was determined in a study of blood T cell repertoires in COVID-19. Looking at the study overall: Some COVID-19 samples were acute and others convalescent; all came from the United States, Italy and Spain.

Clones were read by immunoSEQ multiplex PCR, and TCRdb kept only the in-frame ones, dropping some. The sample consists of some 120,000 clones, about 83% of them appearing once. The germline V gene has CDR1 LNHDA and CDR2 SQIVND (reference sequence). J lost 7 bases, V lost 5 bases, and 10 bases had no gene match. CDR3 length equals 17 residues. The specimen was peripheral blood. This clonotype was obtained from a human donor in a cohort sampled during active COVID-19. The chain links TRBV19 to TRBJ1-6; 11 bases fit TRBD1. The CDR3, as DNA: TGTGCCAGTAGTGATCGGGGACAGGGGGTATCGAATTCACCCCTCCACTTT. It encodes CASSDRGQGVSNSPLHF.